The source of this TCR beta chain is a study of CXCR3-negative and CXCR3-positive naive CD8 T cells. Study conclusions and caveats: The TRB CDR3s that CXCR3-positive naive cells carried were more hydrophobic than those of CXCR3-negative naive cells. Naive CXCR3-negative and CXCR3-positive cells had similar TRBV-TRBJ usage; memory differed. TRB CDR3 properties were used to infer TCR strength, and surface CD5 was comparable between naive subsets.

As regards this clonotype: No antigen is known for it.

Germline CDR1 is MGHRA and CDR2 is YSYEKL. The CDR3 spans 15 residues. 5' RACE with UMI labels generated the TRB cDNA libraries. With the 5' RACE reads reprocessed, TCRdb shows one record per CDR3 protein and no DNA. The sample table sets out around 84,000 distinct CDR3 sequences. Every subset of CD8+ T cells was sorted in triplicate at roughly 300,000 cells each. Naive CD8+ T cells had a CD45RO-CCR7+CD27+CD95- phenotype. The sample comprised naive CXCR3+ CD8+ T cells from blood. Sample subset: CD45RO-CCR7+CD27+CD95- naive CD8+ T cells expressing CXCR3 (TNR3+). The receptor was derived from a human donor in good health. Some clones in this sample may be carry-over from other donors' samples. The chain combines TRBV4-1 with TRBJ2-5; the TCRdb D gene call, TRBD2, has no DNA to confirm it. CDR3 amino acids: CASSIRLAGQETQYF.